A single sample is the source of the 27 T cell receptor beta chains below, sequenced in a study of blood T cells in healthy people across ages. It was with a sample-barcoded 5' primer and a J-beta primer mix that a second PCR of roughly 7 to 12 cycles was run. TCRdb independently ran MiXCR on the 5' RACE reads; one entry per CDR3 protein. The sample consists of some 790,000 distinct CDR3 sequences, around 26% of them appearing once. The sequenced sample was blood. All receptors come from a woman aged 80 or over in good health.

As concerns this clonotype: At one end the junction does not follow the germline gene, possibly because of a read error. The chain joins TRBV4-2 to TRBJ2-6; D possibly corresponds to TRBD2 (5 bases). This CDR3 has 18 amino acids. The germline V gene encodes CDR1 LGHNA and CDR2 YNFKEQ. DNA for the CDR3: TGTGCCAGCAGCAAAGAAGCGATCAGGAGGTCTGGGGCCAACGTCCTGACTTTC. It is translated as CASSKEAIRRSGANVLTF.

This clonotype has at least ten counts. For the CDR3, the DNA is TGTGCCAGCAGTCCAGGGGGACAACCTAACTATGGCTACACCTTC. Its translation: CASSPGGQPNYGYTF. V and J are TRBV27 and TRBJ1-2, with TRBD1 identical over 7 bases. CDR1 is MNHEY and CDR2 is SMNVEV in the germline V gene (reference sequence). The CDR3 is 15 residues long. Trimming removed 5 bases from V and 0 bases from J; junction bases left unmatched: 6.

This clonotype was detected a few times. A much bigger clone sits one base away, suggesting this may be a read error. The chain combines TRBV18 with TRBJ2-5; D not resolved. This CDR3 is 15 amino acids long. Looked up from germline, CDR1 is KGHSH and CDR2 is LQKENI. Here the CDR3 DNA reads TGTGCCAGCTCACCAACGACAACGATTCAAGGGACCCAGTACTTC. Translating it yields CASSPTTTIQGTQYF.

This clonotype has more than one count but fewer than ten. Here the CDR3 reads CASSLGATGVNTEAFF. The CDR3 DNA reads TGCGCCAGCAGCTTGGGAGCGACAGGGGTGAACACTGAAGCTTTCTTT. The chain links TRBV5-1 to TRBJ1-1; the match to TRBD1 covers 8 bases. The trim removed 0 bases at V and 0 bases at J, leaving 4 bases unmatched. CDR1 and CDR2 (germline): SGHRS, YFSETQ. The CDR3 is 16 residues long.

Worth noting for this clonotype: A clone one base away is much larger, so this may be a read error. The rearrangement joins TRBV20-1 to TRBJ2-1; perhaps TRBD2 as D (6 bases). The CDR3 spans 14 residues. The germline gives CDR1 DFQATT, CDR2 SNEGSKA (reference sequence). The V gene lost 3 bases and the J gene lost 12 bases, with 21 bases spanning the gap. This CDR3 is CSARGGALADGQFF. The CDR3 coding sequence is TGCAGTGCTAGGGGCGGGGCCCTCGCCGATGGGCAGTTCTTC.

This clonotype was observed a single time. The V gene is TRBV2, the J gene TRBJ2-2; D might be TRBD2 (5 bases). This CDR3 is built from 13 residues. Trimming took 6 bases from V and 3 from J, leaving 8 bases between them. Per the germline V gene, CDR1 is SNHLY and CDR2 is FYNNEI. This CDR3 is CASRPGDTGELFF. Here the CDR3 DNA reads TGTGCCAGCAGACCCGGGGACACCGGGGAGCTGTTTTTT.

This chain uses TRBV7-2 with TRBJ1-1, with no clear D. Trimming took 2 bases from V and 8 from J, leaving 18 bases between them. The CDR3 contains 15 residues. Germline V gene lookup returns CDR1 SGHTA and CDR2 FQGNSA. CDR3 in amino acids: CASSLRDLNRAEAFF. CDR3 DNA sequence: TGTGCCAGCAGCTTAAGGGATTTGAACCGGGCAGAAGCTTTCTTT.

In this sample, this clonotype turned up many times. This rearrangement joins TRBV7-8 to TRBJ2-7; TRBD2 might be the D (6 bases). CDR1 is SGHVS and CDR2 is FQNEAQ in the germline V gene. This CDR3 has 15 amino acids. Trimming took off 2 bases at V and 2 bases at J, with 13 bases between the two ends. CDR3 region: CASSLLGGGTYEQYF. In DNA form, the CDR3 reads TGTGCCAGCAGCTTATTGGGAGGAGGGACCTACGAGCAGTACTTC.

At least ten counts were recorded for this clonotype. In DNA, the CDR3 is TGTGCCACCAGCAGCGGGAGAACAGATACGCAGTATTTT. Protein: CATSSGRTDTQYF. The chain is built from TRBV15 and TRBJ2-3; possible D gene TRBD2, 6 bases. This CDR3 comprises 13 residues. V dropped 3 bases and J dropped 3 bases, with 7 bases sitting between them. Germline V CDR1 and CDR2: LNHNV, YYDKDF (reference sequence).

The chain joins TRBV6-6 to TRBJ1-1; D may be TRBD1 (6 bases). The CDR3 loop spans 13 amino acids. CDR1 and CDR2 from the germline V gene are MNHNY and SVGAGI (reference sequence). V gave up 3 bases and J gave up 6 bases, with 11 bases separating them. For the CDR3, the DNA is TGTGCCAGCAGTTATTTGGGACAACCTGAAGCTTTCTTT. This codes for CASSYLGQPEAFF.

The table lists this clonotype with a few counts. The gene calls are TRBV29-1 and TRBJ2-4; the D gene is possibly TRBD2 (6 bases). This CDR3 region has 13 residues. CDR1 is SQVTM, CDR2 ANQGSEA, per germline. V was trimmed by 3 bases and J by 4 bases, leaving 10 bases between them. The chain's CDR3 is CSVEGTGKNIQYF. CDR3 in DNA: TGCAGCGTTGAGGGGACTGGAAAAAACATTCAGTACTTC.

This clonotype was detected only a few times. The chain carries TRBV14 and TRBJ1-2; 9 bases are shared with TRBD1. This CDR3 contains 17 residues. Looked up from germline, CDR1 is SGHDN and CDR2 is FVKESK. J was trimmed by 3 bases and V by 0 bases; bases with no gene match: 8. The CDR3 is CASSQDLGQGSDYGYTF. The CDR3 DNA reads TGTGCCAGCAGCCAAGACCTTGGACAGGGGAGCGACTATGGCTACACCTTC.

CDR3 sequence (DNA): TGTGCCATCAGTGGGACAGGGAGCACTGAAGCTTTCTTT. This translates into CAISGTGSTEAFF. This rearrangement joins TRBV10-3 to TRBJ1-1, with 8 bases fitting TRBD1. CDR1 ENHRY and CDR2 SYGVKD come from the germline V gene. The CDR3 contains 13 residues. J gave up 4 bases and V 4 bases, and 2 bases lay outside the gene matches.

V is TRBV4-1 and J is TRBJ2-5; possibly TRBD1 for D (6 bases). The CDR3 runs to 16 residues. CDR1 is MGHRA, CDR2 YSYEKL, per germline. The V and J ends lost 3 bases and 5 bases respectively, with 19 bases between them. CDR3 DNA sequence: TGCGCCAGCAGCCAGACAGGACTGGACAACTACGAGACCCAGTACTTC. Translated: CASSQTGLDNYETQYF.

This clonotype was seen many times. J is TRBJ2-6 and V is TRBV4-3, with D possibly TRBD1 on 5 matching bases. The CDR3 length is 16 residues. Trimming took 4 bases from V and 3 from J, leaving 13 bases between them. Germline CDR1 is LGHNA and CDR2 is YSLEER. The CDR3 DNA is TGCGCCAGCAGCCTTAGGGCAGGGTTTGGGGCCAACGTCCTGACTTTC. This translates into CASSLRAGFGANVLTF.

This clonotype has a count of ten or more. V gene TRBV5-5 combines with J gene TRBJ2-7; TRBD2 is a possible D gene (7 bases). The CDR3 has 16 amino acids. Germline V gene lookup returns CDR1 SGHKS and CDR2 YYEKEE (reference sequence). V dropped 4 bases and J dropped 1 base, with 18 bases sitting between them. The CDR3 reads CASSPRGGAYSYEQYF. Written as DNA, the CDR3 is TGTGCCAGCAGCCCTAGGGGGGGAGCTTATTCCTACGAGCAGTACTTC. Full variable domain (missing parts from reference TRBV5-5 and TRBJ2-7): DAGVTQSPTHLIKTRGQQVTLRCSPISGHKSVSWYQQVLGQGPQFIFQYYEKEERGRGNFPDRFSARQFPNYSSELNVNALLLGDSALYLCASSPRGGAYSYEQYFGPGTRLTVT.

In its sample, this clonotype was seen a few times. The chain recombines TRBV6-6 with TRBJ1-2, with D unresolved. The CDR3 contains 14 residues. Trimming removed 0 bases at V and 3 bases at J, with 8 bases between. Per the germline V gene, CDR1 is MNHNY and CDR2 is SVGAGI (reference sequence). The CDR3 sequence: CASSYSNSDYGYTF. As DNA, the CDR3 is TGTGCCAGCAGTTACTCGAACAGTGACTATGGCTACACCTTC.

Concerning this clonotype: Just one base apart from a much larger clone, this may be a read error. The rearrangement joins TRBV12-3 or TRBV12-4 to TRBJ1-5; perhaps TRBD1 as D (6 bases). The CDR3 contains 15 residues. The CDR3: CTSGSTGSSNQPQHF. CDR3 DNA sequence: TGTACCAGCGGATCCACAGGGTCCAGCAATCAGCCCCAGCATTTT.

This clonotype came up many times. CDR3 amino acids: CASSLGGVEETQYF. DNA for the CDR3: TGCGCCAGCAGCTTGGGAGGGGTCGAAGAGACCCAGTACTTC. The chain recombines TRBV5-1 with TRBJ2-5; D is perhaps TRBD1 or TRBD2 (5 bases each). CDR3 size: 14 residues. V lost 0 bases to trimming and J lost 3 bases, with 9 bases between them. The germline gives CDR1 SGHRS, CDR2 YFSETQ.

This clonotype was seen a few times. The J gene is TRBJ1-2, the V gene TRBV11-2; TRBD1 agrees at 7 bases. Germline CDR1 and CDR2: SGHAT and FQNNGV. J was trimmed by 4 bases and V by 11 bases; bases with no gene match: 16. This CDR3 is 15 amino acids long. The CDR3 is CACNIKSDRAYGYTF. In DNA form, the CDR3 reads TGTGCCTGCAACATCAAGAGCGACAGGGCCTATGGCTACACCTTC.

In its sample, this clonotype was seen a few times. V gene TRBV29-1 combines with J gene TRBJ1-1; maybe TRBD1 (5 bases). V was cut by 4 bases and J by 4 bases, with 16 bases left in between. From germline, CDR1 is SQVTM and CDR2 ANQGSEA. This CDR3 is 14 amino acids long. The CDR3 reads CSVGGRTEGTEAFF. Here the CDR3 DNA reads TGCAGCGTTGGGGGCAGGACGGAAGGCACTGAAGCTTTCTTT.

This clonotype was recorded many times. The chain uses TRBV6-6 and TRBJ2-1, with a tentative D call TRBD1 (6 bases). The CDR3 totals 14 residues. Per the germline V gene, CDR1 is MNHNY and CDR2 is SVGAGI (reference sequence). V lost 6 bases to trimming and J lost 5 bases, with 14 bases between them. This CDR3 reads CASRSRDNNNEQFF. The CDR3 DNA is TGTGCCAGCAGATCCCGGGACAATAACAATGAGCAGTTCTTC.

In its sample, this clonotype was seen a few times. CDR3 DNA sequence: TGCAGTGCTAGAGTAGAAGTTCGGAGGGCCGAGGAGACCCAGTACTTC. This encodes CSARVEVRRAEETQYF. The genes are TRBV20-1 and TRBJ2-4, with D possibly matching TRBD2 (6 bases). Near its end, the DNA agrees better with TRBJ2-5, so the J call may be wrong. The CDR3 is made up of 16 amino acids. Germline CDR1 is DFQATT and CDR2 is SNEGSKA (reference sequence).

As for this clonotype: One end of the junction does not line up with germline, which may come from a read error. V usage is TRBV7-8 and J usage is TRBJ1-5, with 9 bases that match TRBD1. Per the germline V gene, CDR1 is SGHVS and CDR2 is FQNEAQ. CDR3 length equals 17 residues. The CDR3: CASSSGQGPISNRPQHF. The CDR3 DNA reads TGTGCCAGCAGCTCGGGACAGGGCCCCATTAGCAATCGGCCCCAGCATTTT.

The chain links TRBV11-2 to TRBJ2-5; TRBD1 agrees at 12 bases. Germline-derived CDR1 and CDR2 are SGHAT and FQNNGV. V shed 5 bases and J 5 bases; nucleotides not matched to a gene: 6. The CDR3 has 15 amino acids. This CDR3 is CASSVGTGGAETQYF. The CDR3, as DNA: TGTGCCAGCAGCGTCGGGACAGGGGGCGCGGAGACCCAGTACTTC.

V usage is TRBV20-1 and J usage is TRBJ2-1, with TRBD1 matching 8 bases. CDR3 length equals 15 residues. CDR1 and CDR2 (germline): DFQATT, SNEGSKA (reference sequence). J lost 10 bases, V lost 3 bases, and 14 bases had no gene match. The DNA of the CDR3 is TGCAGTGCTAGGCCCACTGACAGGGGAGGCAACGAGCAGTTCTTC. Residues: CSARPTDRGGNEQFF.

Remarks on this clonotype: Since a much larger clone is just one base distant, this may be a read error. The chain carries TRBV7-2 and TRBJ2-4, with D perhaps TRBD1 or TRBD2 (6 bases each). Trimming cost V 1 base and J 13 bases, with 26 bases left between them. The CDR3 totals 17 residues. Germline-derived CDR1 and CDR2 are SGHTA and FQGNSA. CDR3 protein: CASSLGGGPTHYNEQYF. The CDR3 nucleotides read TGTGCCAGCAGCTTAGGAGGGGGGCCGACACACTACAATGAGCAGTACTTC.